The subject of this entry is one T cell receptor beta chain. Only in-frame clones appear in the TCRdb table, and some are missing; sequencing was by immunoSEQ multiplex PCR. The table includes about 700,000 clones, approximately 79% detected once. The source of the sample is a study of shared clonotypes between healthy human individuals. CDR1 SGHDT and CDR2 YYEEEE come from the germline V gene. The CDR3 runs to 13 residues. Trimming left V 1 base short and J 7 bases short, with 6 bases between. V gene TRBV5-6 combines with J gene TRBJ1-6, with D hard to call. This receptor was taken from a woman under 40 in good health. The sequenced sample consisted of memory CD4+ T cells sorted from blood. Subset noted: CD45RA-negative fraction. The chain's CDR3 is CASSLMSNSPLHF. DNA of the CDR3: TGTGCCAGCAGCTTGATGAGCAATTCACCCCTCCACTTT.